A selection of T cell receptor beta chains follows, all from one sample in a study of T-cell reconstitution after alpha-beta-depleted transplantation in children. MiXCR, applied by TCRdb to the PCR reads, yields one record per CDR3 protein. Of fewer than 400,000 distinct CDR3 sequences listed, roughly 20% are singletons. Sequencing was performed on PBMCs from the stem cell graft donor, taken from the stem cell graft. The receptors derive from a human donor who donated a stem cell graft to a child with acute myeloid leukemia. Both conserved end residues are part of each CDR3. A D gene is named only where the DNA matches it firmly.

d_call: TRBD1; j_call: TRBJ2-1; v_call: TRBV24-1; cdr3_aa: CATSDPRQGASYNEQFF
d_call: TRBD1; j_call: TRBJ1-2; v_call: TRBV12-3/TRBV12-4; cdr3_aa: CASTKRQGPYGYTF
d_call: -; j_call: TRBJ2-7; v_call: TRBV19; cdr3_aa: CASSPALAISYEQYF
d_call: -; j_call: TRBJ2-7; v_call: TRBV4-1; cdr3_aa: CASREGTGLGNEQYF
d_call: -; j_call: TRBJ1-2; v_call: TRBV10-3; cdr3_aa: CAITGGVYGYTF
d_call: TRBD1; j_call: TRBJ2-1; v_call: TRBV2; cdr3_aa: CASSMTGAGEQFF
d_call: -; j_call: TRBJ2-2; v_call: TRBV12-3/TRBV12-4; cdr3_aa: CASSLGVGLTGELFF
d_call: -; j_call: TRBJ1-1; v_call: TRBV2; cdr3_aa: CASNPRGNTEAFF
d_call: TRBD2; j_call: TRBJ2-7; v_call: TRBV7-9; cdr3_aa: CASSSALSGRVYEQYF
d_call: -; j_call: TRBJ2-2; v_call: TRBV15; cdr3_aa: CATTTEGELFF